This T cell receptor (beta chain) emerged from a study of blood T cell repertoires in COVID-19. Turning to the study itself: From T cells, B-cell-depleted T cells, or PBMCs came the material, which was cDNA or gDNA.

In the original analysis: Amplification with reference gene primers provided the estimates of nucleated cell counts. The assay was immunoSEQ multiplex PCR, and TCRdb's table has in-frame clones only and misses some. The DNA gave D and trimming, while V, J and clone size come from that table. The repertoire consists of 150,000 to 200,000 clones, with around 83% occurring once and the leading ten covering roughly 7%. This TCR was recovered from an elderly woman in a cohort sampled during active or convalescent COVID-19. The specimen was peripheral blood.

CDR3 DNA sequence: TGTGCCACCAGTGGGTCGAACAGAGGGATCACCGGGGAGCTGTTTTTT. Protein: CATSGSNRGITGELFF. V and J are TRBV24-1 and TRBJ2-2, with D possibly matching TRBD2 (5 bases). The germline CDR1 and CDR2 sequences are KGHDR and SFDVKD. Trimming cost V 5 bases and J 4 bases, with 16 bases left between them. This CDR3 is built from 16 residues.